This TCR beta chain originates from a study of cytomegalovirus exposure and HLA in healthy donors. Per the germline V gene, CDR1 is LGHNA and CDR2 is YSLEER. Losses at the gene ends were 4 bases for V and 1 base for J; bases not matched to a gene: 13. The CDR3 extends over 20 amino acids. For this clone: The antigen remains unidentified.

It was with 60 Vbeta and 13 Jbeta primers that the PCR ran. Sequenced by immunoSEQ multiplex PCR; TCRdb stores in-frame clones only, minus some. The table has around 200,000 clones, roughly 85% seen once. Study-wide results and limits: Using a false discovery rate of 0.05, a later analysis showed that 15,000 to 20,000 TCR beta sequences were associated with HLA alleles.

The sample was PBMCs. The origin of this receptor is a male donor in good health and CMV-seronegative. The chain uses TRBV4-3 and TRBJ2-5, with TRBD2 identical over 15 bases. The CDR3 here is CASSPEGLAGGGPLQETQYF. In DNA, the CDR3 is TGCGCCAGCAGCCCGGAGGGACTAGCGGGGGGCGGGCCCCTCCAAGAGACCCAGTACTTC.